What follows are 21 T cell receptor beta chains derived from one specimen sequenced in a study of tissue T cells after allogeneic stem cell transplantation. Sequenced by immunoSEQ multiplex PCR; TCRdb stores in-frame clones only, minus some. The sample lists some 5,300 clones; 45% to 55% were seen once. Time point indicated: mouse harvest day 7 after allogeneic transplant. The graft held 10^6 splenic CD5+ T cells and 10^7 T-cell-depleted bone marrow cells. The sample comprised skin. These receptors originate from a female BALB/c mouse given C57BL/6 T cells with graft-versus-host disease after an allogeneic hematopoietic cell transplant.

About this clone: Gene names are the mouse ones. The read ends 1 residue before the CDR3 terminus; that terminus is restored from the germline J gene. V is TRBV3 and J is TRBJ2-7, with 11 bases aligning to TRBD2. CDR1 is SNHLY and CDR2 is FYNGKV in the germline V gene (reference sequence). The CDR3 has 14 amino acids. V trimming: 6 bases; J trimming: 7 bases; junction bases outside the gene matches: 8. The sequenced part of the CDR3 DNA is TGTGCCAGCAGACCACTGGGGGGGCTGGGGGAACAGTAC. It specifies CASRPLGGLGEQY. The whole CDR3 protein is CASRPLGGLGEQYF.

This clone was seen a few times. The genes and germline here are from mouse. The sequenced part of the CDR3 DNA is TGTGCCAGCAGCTTAAAGGGGCAGCTCTAC. Amino acid sequence: CASSLKGQLY. The full CDR3 protein is CASSLKGQLYF. The chain employs TRBV3 and TRBJ2-2; D remains ambiguous. The read comes to an end 1 residue before the CDR3 does, leaving the germline J gene to fill in the end. V was clipped by 2 bases and J by 8 bases, with 3 bases between them. CDR1 SNHLY and CDR2 FYNGKV come from the germline V gene (reference sequence). CDR3 length: 11 amino acids.

This clone was counted only a few times. The gene names here belong to mouse. The DNA ends 1 residue before the CDR3 does, and the rest of the CDR3 is filled in from the germline J gene. V usage is TRBV5 and J usage is TRBJ2-7; a weak D match, TRBD2 (5 bases). Between the trimmed V and J ends, which lost 0 bases and 7 bases, there was a span of 10 bases. Germline CDR1 and CDR2: LGHNA and YNLKQL (reference sequence). The CDR3 loop spans 13 amino acids. Partial CDR3 DNA: TGTGCCAGCAGCCAAGATCTTGGGGTAGAACAGTAC. As protein: CASSQDLGVEQY. The CDR3 reads in full as CASSQDLGVEQYF.

This clone was counted only a few times. Mouse names are used for the genes. The CDR3 sequence is CASSFSGSNERLFF. The sequenced CDR3 bases are TGTGCCAGCAGCTTTTCAGGGTCCAACGAAAGATTATTT. The J gene is TRBJ1-4, the V gene TRBV3; tentatively, D is TRBD1 (5 bases). The observed sequence ends 1 residue before the CDR3 terminus, with the missing tail filled in from the germline J gene. The CDR3 has 14 residues. CDR1 SNHLY and CDR2 FYNGKV come from the germline V gene (reference sequence). Trimming removed 3 bases from V and 2 bases from J, with 7 bases in between.

About this clone: Germline and genes: mouse. The DNA ends 1 residue before the CDR3 does, and the rest of the CDR3 is filled in from the germline J gene. V usage is TRBV26 and J usage is TRBJ2-7; D could derive from TRBD1 or TRBD2 (6 bases each). Germline CDR1 KGHPV, CDR2 FQNQEV (reference sequence). The CDR3 loop spans 14 amino acids. V lost 2 bases, J lost 6 bases, and 14 bases lay in between. CDR3: CASSLKRGRFEQYF. Partial CDR3 DNA: TGTGCCAGCAGTCTGAAGCGGGGGCGCTTTGAACAGTAC.

This clone turned up a few times. Each gene name is a mouse one. Read sequence stops 1 residue before the CDR3 end, and the germline J gene provides the missing end. The chain uses TRBV15 and TRBJ2-7; D could derive from TRBD1 or TRBD2 (7 bases each). This CDR3 region has 13 residues. The ends were cut back, 5 bases at V and 4 bases at J, with 12 bases in the middle. Germline loops: CDR1 SGHND, CDR2 FRSKSL. The sequenced CDR3 bases are TGTGCCAGCAGTCCAGGGGGGGGGTATGAACAGTAC. This translates into CASSPGGGYEQY. The whole CDR3 sequence reads CASSPGGGYEQYF.

In its sample, this clone was seen a few times. Gene labels here are mouse ones. With the read ending 1 residue before the CDR3 end, the germline J gene is used to fill in that end. This sequence joins TRBV23 and TRBJ2-7. Germline V gives CDR1 KGHTA, CDR2 FQNQQP. The CDR3 is 12 amino acids. CDR3 amino acids: CSSSHASYEQYF. The CDR3 DNA, read in part, is TGCTCCAGCAGTCATGCAAGCTATGAACAGTAC.

A word on this clone: Genes and germline come from the mouse. Read coverage stops 1 residue before the CDR3 terminus; the germline J gene supplies the remainder. The chain combines TRBV23 with TRBJ1-1; TRBD1, the table's D call, was not compared with the DNA. The CDR3 loop spans 15 amino acids. Germline V gene lookup returns CDR1 KGHTA and CDR2 FQNQQP. The CDR3 sequence: CSSSQSIAANTEVFF. The CDR3 bases that were read are TGCTCCAGCAGTCAATCGATTGCAGCAAACACAGAAGTCTTC.

Turning to this clone: Gene names are mouse gene names. The read halts 1 residue ahead of the CDR3 end, with the missing end drawn from the germline J gene. The rearrangement uses TRBV3 and TRBJ2-2, with 9 bases fitting TRBD2. The CDR3 loop spans 15 amino acids. CDR1 and CDR2 (germline): SNHLY, FYNGKV (reference sequence). With V trimmed by 5 bases and J by 0 bases, 1 base remained unmatched. Partial CDR3 DNA: TGTGCCAGCAGCGGGACTGGGTCAAACACCGGGCAGCTCTAC. Its translation is CASSGTGSNTGQLY. The entire CDR3 protein is CASSGTGSNTGQLYF.

Turning to this clone: Genes and germline are mouse. The CDR3 loop reads CGARDLGGALEQYF. The CDR3 DNA, read in part, is TGTGGTGCTAGGGATCTTGGGGGGGCGCTTGAACAGTAC. The rearrangement links TRBV20 to TRBJ2-7; 9 nucleotides align to TRBD2. Read sequence stops 1 residue before the CDR3 end, and the germline J gene provides the missing end. The V gene end was trimmed by 0 bases and the J gene end by 6 bases; junction bases not matched to a gene: 6. CDR3 size: 14 residues. Germline-derived CDR1 and CDR2 are GFQATS and STVNSAI.

This clone has only a few counts. Mouse germline and gene names are used. The CDR3 extends 1 residue past the end of the read, so its final part is completed from the germline J gene. The chain uses TRBV13-1 and TRBJ1-2; tentatively, D is TRBD1 (6 bases). V dropped 0 bases and J dropped 1 base, with 10 bases sitting between them. Germline V CDR1 and CDR2: NSHNY, SYGAGN. The CDR3 has 15 residues. The CDR3 here is CASSDERGRNSDYTF. CDR3 DNA (partial): TGTGCCAGCAGTGATGAGAGGGGGAGAAACTCCGACTACACC.

Points on this clone: Mouse names are used for the genes. The CDR3 is cut off 1 residue early in the read; its end comes from the germline J gene. The V and J genes are TRBV3 and TRBJ1-2; tentatively, D is TRBD1 (6 bases). The CDR3 covers 12 residues. Germline V gene sequence: CDR1 SNHLY, CDR2 FYNGKV (reference sequence). Trimming cost V 5 bases and J 3 bases, with 7 bases left between them. This CDR3 reads CASSHRDSDYTF. The CDR3 bases that were read are TGTGCCAGCAGCCACAGGGACTCCGACTACACC.

In regard to this clone: The gene names given are mouse names. Sequencing ends 1 residue short of the CDR3 end; the germline J gene provides the rest. This rearrangement joins TRBV5 to TRBJ2-5; the D gene is possibly TRBD2 (7 bases). The germline gives CDR1 LGHNA, CDR2 YNLKQL (reference sequence). V dropped 4 bases and J dropped 6 bases, with 14 bases sitting between them. The CDR3 spans 14 residues. The part of the CDR3 DNA that was read is TGTGCCAGCAGCCTTGGGGGGCGATTGGACACCCAGTAC. Its translation is CASSLGGRLDTQY. Given in full, the CDR3 is CASSLGGRLDTQYF.

Comments on this clone: Mouse gene names apply. Read data end 1 residue before the CDR3 end; the end is taken from the germline J gene. This chain links TRBV12-1 with TRBJ2-1; D perhaps matches TRBD1 (8 bases). CDR3 size: 13 residues. CDR1 is SGHSN, CDR2 HYEKVE, per germline. Trimming left V 2 bases short and J 7 bases short, with 11 bases between. The CDR3 bases that were read are TGTGCCAGCTCTCACAGGGGGGGGGCTGAGCAGTTC. This codes for CASSHRGGAEQF. The complete CDR3 protein is CASSHRGGAEQFF.

As regards this clone: The gene names given are mouse names. The read terminates 1 residue ahead of where the CDR3 ends, so the germline J gene completes it. The chain links TRBV3 to TRBJ1-4; no reliable D call. The germline gives CDR1 SNHLY, CDR2 FYNGKV (reference sequence). This CDR3 is 14 amino acids long. V was clipped by 4 bases and J by 0 bases, with 6 bases between them. The DNA read from the CDR3 is TGTGCCAGCAGCTACAGAGTTTCCAACGAAAGATTATTT. This translates into CASSYRVSNERLF. The whole CDR3 sequence reads CASSYRVSNERLFF.

Of note for this clone: The genes are named according to mouse. Read data end 1 residue before the CDR3 end; the end is taken from the germline J gene. The rearrangement joins TRBV13-2 to TRBJ1-6; no reliable D call. TRBJ1-6 carries the ORF label, with uncertain function. Trimming pared 5 bases from V and 4 bases from J, leaving 4 bases between. Germline CDR1 reads NNHNN; CDR2 reads SYGAGS (reference sequence). The CDR3 covers 12 residues. The sequenced CDR3 bases are TGTGCCAGCGGCGGATATAATTCGCCCCTCTAC. This codes for CASGGYNSPLY. The full CDR3 reads CASGGYNSPLYF.

Details on this clone: The genes are named according to mouse. The CDR3 end falls 1 residue outside the read, so it is completed with the germline J gene. The chain is built from TRBV29 and TRBJ2-4; 7 nucleotides match TRBD1. The CDR3 loop spans 13 amino acids. V was pared by 4 bases and J by 4 bases, with 2 bases of the junction left unmatched. The germline gives CDR1 MSHET, CDR2 SYDVDS. CDR3 in amino acids: CASSSGQKNTLYF. The DNA read from the CDR3 is TGTGCTAGCAGTTCGGGACAGAAAAACACCTTGTAC.

To note about this clone: Germline and genes: mouse. The read finishes 1 residue shy of the CDR3 end, and the germline J gene is used to complete it. The chain couples TRBV3 to TRBJ2-4; TRBD1 matches 9 bases. CDR3 length: 14 residues. The germline V gene encodes CDR1 SNHLY and CDR2 FYNGKV (reference sequence). V was clipped by 5 bases and J by 6 bases; unmatched bases: 6. The covered CDR3 bases are TGTGCCAGCAGCCCCGGACAGGGGAAGAACACCTTGTAC. It yields the protein CASSPGQGKNTLY. The whole CDR3 sequence is CASSPGQGKNTLYF. The variable domain in full, with the rest retrieved from reference TRBV3 and TRBJ2-4, is GPKVLQIPSHQIIDMGQMVTLNCDPVSNHLYFYWYKQILGQQMEFLVNFYNGKVMEKSKLFKDQFSVERPDGSYFTLKIQPTALEDSAVYFCASSPGQGKNTLYFGAGTRLSVL.

As to this clone: The genes are named according to mouse. The read finishes 1 residue shy of the CDR3 end, and the germline J gene is used to complete it. The chain employs TRBV26 and TRBJ1-2; the D is unclear. The germline CDR1 and CDR2 sequences are KGHPV and FQNQEV (reference sequence). The CDR3 length is 13 residues. V dropped 6 bases and J dropped 0 bases, with 8 bases sitting between them. CDR3 region: CASSQTTNSDYTF. The covered CDR3 bases are TGTGCCAGCAGCCAGACAACAAACTCCGACTACACC.

On this clone: Gene names are the mouse ones. The read halts 1 residue ahead of the CDR3 end, with the missing end drawn from the germline J gene. This same CDR3 is encoded by further DNA sequences in the sample. The chain carries TRBV26 and TRBJ1-2, with D tentatively TRBD1 (5 bases). Germline CDR1 reads KGHPV; CDR2 reads FQNQEV (reference sequence). V lost 4 bases to trimming and J lost 0 bases, with 9 bases between them. This CDR3 comprises 14 residues. CDR3 protein: CASSRQGANSDYTF. The part of the CDR3 DNA that was read is TGTGCCAGCAGTCGCCAGGGTGCAAACTCCGACTACACC.

Remarks on this clone: Mouse gene names and germline throughout. The CDR3: CASSRGAETLYF. Partial CDR3 DNA: TGTGCCAGCAGCCGGGGTGCAGAAACGCTGTAT. The V gene is TRBV26, the J gene TRBJ2-3; no firm D call. The CDR3 end falls 1 residue outside the read, so it is completed with the germline J gene. Germline V gene lookup returns CDR1 KGHPV and CDR2 FQNQEV (reference sequence). The V gene lost 6 bases and the J gene lost 1 base, with 5 bases spanning the gap. This CDR3 contains 12 residues.